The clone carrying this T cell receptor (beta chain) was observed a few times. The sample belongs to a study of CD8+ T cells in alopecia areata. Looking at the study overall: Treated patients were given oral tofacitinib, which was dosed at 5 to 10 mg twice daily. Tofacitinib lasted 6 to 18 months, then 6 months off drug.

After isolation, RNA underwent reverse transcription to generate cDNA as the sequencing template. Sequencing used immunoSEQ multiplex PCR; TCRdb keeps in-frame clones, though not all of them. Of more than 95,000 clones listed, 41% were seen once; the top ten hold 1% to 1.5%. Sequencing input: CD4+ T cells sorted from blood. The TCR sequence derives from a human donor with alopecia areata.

Written as DNA, the CDR3 is TGTGCCAGCACCCCAGGTTGGGGCGCCCACGAGCAGTACTTC. Its protein product is CASTPGWGAHEQYF. This sequence joins TRBV7-2 and TRBJ2-7; a weak D match, TRBD1 (5 bases). The V and J ends lost 7 bases and 5 bases respectively, with 18 bases between them. Germline V CDR1 and CDR2: SGHTA, FQGNSA. The CDR3 runs to 14 residues.